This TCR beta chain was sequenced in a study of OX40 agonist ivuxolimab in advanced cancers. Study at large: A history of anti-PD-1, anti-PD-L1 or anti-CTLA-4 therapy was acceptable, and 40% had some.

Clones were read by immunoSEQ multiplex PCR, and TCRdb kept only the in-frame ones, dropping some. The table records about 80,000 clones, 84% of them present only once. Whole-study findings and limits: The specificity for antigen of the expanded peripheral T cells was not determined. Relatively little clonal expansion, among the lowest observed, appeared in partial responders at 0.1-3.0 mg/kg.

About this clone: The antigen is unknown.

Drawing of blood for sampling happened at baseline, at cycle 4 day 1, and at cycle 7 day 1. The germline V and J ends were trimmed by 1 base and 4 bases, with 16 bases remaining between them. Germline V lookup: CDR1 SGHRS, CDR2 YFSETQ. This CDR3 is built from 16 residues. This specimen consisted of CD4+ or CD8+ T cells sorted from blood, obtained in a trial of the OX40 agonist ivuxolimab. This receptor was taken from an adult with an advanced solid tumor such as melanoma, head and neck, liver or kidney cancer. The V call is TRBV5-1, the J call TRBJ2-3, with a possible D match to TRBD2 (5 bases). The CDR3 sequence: CASSLMGSGTSDTQYF. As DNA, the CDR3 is TGCGCCAGCAGCTTGATGGGGAGTGGAACGTCAGATACGCAGTATTTT.